Shown below are 22 T cell receptor beta chains from a single sample sequenced in a study of breast tumors, draining lymph nodes, adjacent tissues. MiXCR, run by TCRdb on the multiplex PCR reads, gives a single entry per CDR3 protein. The sample holds about 230,000 distinct CDR3 sequences; roughly 32% are singletons and the top ten take more than 1.3%. Samples came from axillary lymph nodes draining the breast cancer. Sequencing was performed on axillary lymph node tissue. The source is a female donor with breast cancer. Some clones in this sample may be carry-over from other donors' samples.

This clonotype was counted between two and nine times. V and J are TRBV6-1 and TRBJ1-1, with D possibly being TRBD1 (6 bases). Germline-derived CDR1 and CDR2 are MNHNS and SASEGT. V dropped 4 bases and J dropped 7 bases, with 13 bases sitting between them. The CDR3 spans 13 residues. CDR3 in DNA: TGTGCCAGCAGTGTCAGGGGAGATAGTGAAGCTTTCTTT. It codes for CASSVRGDSEAFF.

This clonotype was detected ten times or more. The chain employs TRBV3-1 and TRBJ1-5; a weak D match, TRBD1 (6 bases). Trimming took off 0 bases at V and 6 bases at J, with 15 bases between the two ends. Germline values: CDR1 LGHDT, CDR2 YNNKEL (reference sequence). The CDR3 totals 16 residues. DNA of the CDR3: TGTGCCAGCAGCCAAGAATGGACAGCAGGAAGTCAGCCCCAGCATTTT. Protein product: CASSQEWTAGSQPQHF.

This clonotype has ten or more counts. The rearrangement uses TRBV5-1 and TRBJ2-7; D unresolved. V lost 0 bases and J 5 bases, leaving 12 bases between the germline ends. The CDR3 has 14 amino acids. CDR1 SGHRS and CDR2 YFSETQ come from the germline V gene. The CDR3 sequence: CASSLDRPLNEQYF. Here the CDR3 DNA reads TGCGCCAGCAGCTTGGATCGCCCCCTTAACGAGCAGTACTTC.

This clonotype was seen repeatedly, ten times or more. The chain recombines TRBV29-1 with TRBJ1-2; no firm D call. CDR1 is SQVTM, CDR2 ANQGSEA, per germline. V dropped 3 bases and J dropped 5 bases, with 7 bases sitting between them. The CDR3 is 11 residues long. CDR3 sequence: CSVETVYGYTF. CDR3 in DNA: TGCAGCGTTGAGACTGTTTATGGCTACACCTTC. Full variable domain (missing parts from reference TRBV29-1 and TRBJ1-2): SAVISQKPSRDICQRGTSLTIQCQVDSQVTMMFWYRQQPGQSLTLIATANQGSEATYESGFVIDKFPISRPNLTFSTLTVSNMSPEDSSIYLCSVETVYGYTFGSGTRLTVV.

Ten or more counts support this clonotype. The chain recombines TRBV24-1 with TRBJ2-1; TRBD1 aligns across 7 bases. J gave up 3 bases and V 3 bases, and 7 bases lay outside the gene matches. CDR1 and CDR2 (germline): KGHDR, SFDVKD. This CDR3 has 16 residues. CDR3 nucleotides: TGTGCCACCAGTGATGTGCCGGGACAGAACTACAATGAGCAGTTCTTC. It is translated as CATSDVPGQNYNEQFF.

Regarding this clonotype: One base away lies a much larger clone, so this may be a sequencing read error. The CDR3 DNA reads as TGTGCCAGCAGCGAGCAGCGGGGCGTCTACAATGAGCCGTTCTTC. Translating it yields CASSEQRGVYNEPFF. The gene calls are TRBV9 and TRBJ2-1; the match to TRBD2 covers 7 bases. The CDR3 is 15 residues long. The germline V gene encodes CDR1 SGDLS and CDR2 YYNGEE.

The CDR3, as DNA: TGTGCCAGCAGTGAATTGTTGGACTACGAGCAGTACGTC. Protein: CASSELLDYEQYV. The V call is TRBV2, the J call TRBJ2-7, with D unclear. Germline lookup yields CDR1 SNHLY and CDR2 FYNNEI. V lost 2 bases to trimming and J lost 3 bases, with 8 bases between them. The CDR3 length is 13 residues.

The rearrangement links TRBV20-1 to TRBJ2-7; 8 bases are shared with TRBD1. The V and J ends lost 4 bases and 6 bases, in that order; junction bases with no gene match: 11. Germline CDR1 is DFQATT and CDR2 is SNEGSKA (reference sequence). The CDR3 loop spans 14 amino acids. For the CDR3, the DNA is TGCAGTGCTATGGGTGACAGGGGACTTTCCGAGCAGTACTTC. It specifies CSAMGDRGLSEQYF.

This clonotype was seen ten or more times. The CDR3, as DNA: TGTGCCAGCTCGTACAGGACGGAAAATCAGCCCCAGCATTTT. As protein: CASSYRTENQPQHF. The chain joins TRBV18 to TRBJ1-5, with a possible D match to TRBD1 (5 bases). CDR3 length equals 14 residues. Germline V gene data show CDR1 as KGHSH and CDR2 as LQKENI. Trimming left V 6 bases short and J 4 bases short, with 13 bases between.

This clonotype was observed a handful of times. The chain is built from TRBV18 and TRBJ1-4; D possibly corresponds to TRBD1 (6 bases). V was cut by 5 bases and J by 7 bases, with 14 bases left in between. Germline V gene data show CDR1 as KGHSH and CDR2 as LQKENI. The length of the CDR3 is 14 residues. CDR3 bases: TGTGCCAGCTCAATCCGGGACATCGGTGAAAAACTGTTTTTT. Translation gives CASSIRDIGEKLFF.

This clonotype was observed at least ten times. A read error is possible here, since a much larger clone lies one base away. The rearrangement links TRBV20-1 to TRBJ2-5; maybe TRBD2 (5 bases). The V gene's germline CDR1 is DFQATT and CDR2 SNEGSKA (reference sequence). The CDR3 has 12 amino acids. In DNA, the CDR3 is TGCAGTGCTAGGGGCGCCGGGGAGACCCCGTACTTC. Encoded protein: CSARGAGETPYF.

This clonotype has more than one count but fewer than ten. The V gene is TRBV20-1, the J gene TRBJ2-4; the match to TRBD2 covers 13 bases. V shed 6 bases and J 2 bases; nucleotides not matched to a gene: 4. This CDR3 spans 15 amino acids. The germline V gene has CDR1 DFQATT and CDR2 SNEGSKA (reference sequence). CDR3 region: CSAETSGRTKNIQYF. In DNA form, the CDR3 reads TGCAGTGCGGAGACTAGCGGGAGGACCAAAAACATTCAGTACTTC.

This clonotype was seen ten or more times. This sequence joins TRBV9 and TRBJ2-1, with 8 bases fitting TRBD2. Germline V gene lookup returns CDR1 SGDLS and CDR2 YYNGEE. V gave up 0 bases and J gave up 4 bases; unmatched junction bases: 12. CDR3 length: 18 residues. The CDR3 sequence is CASSVGTGGPLSYNEQFF. CDR3 sequence (DNA): TGTGCCAGCAGCGTAGGAACGGGAGGGCCACTCTCATACAATGAGCAGTTCTTC.

As for this clonotype: A junction end diverges from the germline sequence, so it may reflect a read error. This chain joins TRBV6-6 and TRBJ2-7, with D possibly TRBD1 on 7 matching bases. The length of the CDR3 is 23 residues. CDR1 and CDR2 from the germline V gene are MNHNY and SVGAGI (reference sequence). The DNA for the CDR3 is TGTGCCAGCAGTCACTCGAGTTTTCGGGGAGCAGGGGGGAAGCGACCTAACCTCTACGAGCAGTACTTC. Translating gives CASSHSSFRGAGGKRPNLYEQYF.

This clonotype showed up many times. V is TRBV19 and J is TRBJ1-5; D gene unclear. V gave up 3 bases and J gave up 6 bases, with 18 bases separating them. There are 16 residues in the CDR3. Germline assignment: CDR1 LNHDA and CDR2 SQIVND (reference sequence). The CDR3 protein is CASSISALGLSQPQHF. In nucleotides, the CDR3 is TGTGCCAGTAGTATCTCAGCGCTAGGTTTGTCTCAGCCCCAGCATTTT.

This clonotype was seen repeatedly, ten times or more. The chain uses TRBV5-1 and TRBJ2-2, with 11 bases identical to TRBD2. CDR1 and CDR2 (germline): SGHRS, YFSETQ. V shed 2 bases and J 4 bases; nucleotides not matched to a gene: 7. The CDR3 covers 17 residues. DNA of the CDR3: TGCGCCAGCAGCTTTGCTAGCGGGAGGCTGAGCACCGGGGAGCTGTTTTTT. Its translation: CASSFASGRLSTGELFF.

This clonotype appeared once. The chain's CDR3 is CATSELGGQPQHF. CDR3 bases: TGTGCCACCAGTGAGCTTGGCGGTCAGCCCCAGCATTTT. The genes are TRBV24-1 and TRBJ1-5; D unresolved. The CDR3 runs 13 residues. The V gene lost 4 bases and the J gene lost 6 bases, with 9 bases spanning the gap. Germline CDR1 KGHDR, CDR2 SFDVKD.

Only a few counts were recorded for this clonotype. A much bigger clone sits one base away, suggesting this may be a read error. The chain links TRBV11-1 to TRBJ2-7; D unclear. Germline V gene data show CDR1 as SGHAT and CDR2 as FQDESV (reference sequence). CDR3 length: 13 residues. Trimming left V 1 base short and J 6 bases short, with 10 bases between. CDR3 region: CASSLDGYSEQYF. CDR3 nucleotide sequence: TGTGCCAGCAGCTTAGACGGATACTCCGAGCAGTACTTC.

This clonotype appeared a single time. The chain has TRBV11-2 and TRBJ2-7, with D perhaps TRBD2 (6 bases). Germline values: CDR1 SGHAT, CDR2 FQNNGV. With 5 bases removed from V and 0 bases from J, the gap between germline ends came to 14 bases. CDR3 length: 15 amino acids. The CDR3 loop reads CASSTPGGSSYEQYF. CDR3 nucleotide sequence: TGTGCCAGCAGCACACCCGGGGGAAGCTCCTACGAGCAGTACTTC.

There are many counts of this clonotype. With a much larger clone just one base away, this may be a read error. This CDR3 is CSAKPFQETPYF. For the CDR3, the DNA is TGCAGTGCTAAGCCATTCCAAGAGACCCCGTACTTC. The chain uses TRBV20-1 and TRBJ2-5; D is undetermined. The CDR3 runs to 12 residues. CDR1 DFQATT and CDR2 SNEGSKA come from the germline V gene (reference sequence).

The chain combines TRBV6-5 with TRBJ1-1, with 8 bases identical to TRBD1. Trimming removed 9 bases from V and 3 bases from J; junction bases left unmatched: 6. Germline CDR1 is MNHEY and CDR2 is SVGAGI. The CDR3 extends over 13 amino acids. In nucleotides, the CDR3 is TGTGCCAGTAAAGGACAGGGCCACACTGAAGCTTTCTTT. It encodes CASKGQGHTEAFF.

Written as DNA, the CDR3 is TGTGCCATCAGTGACGCACAGGGGTACGAGCAGTACTTC. Protein sequence: CAISDAQGYEQYF. This sequence joins TRBV10-3 and TRBJ2-7; 7 bases map to TRBD1. Germline lookup yields CDR1 ENHRY and CDR2 SYGVKD. The length of the CDR3 is 13 residues. V shed 3 bases and J 4 bases; nucleotides not matched to a gene: 3.